This T cell receptor (beta chain) was profiled in a study of cytomegalovirus exposure and HLA in healthy donors. Study outcomes and limitations: In a later analysis, a genetic analysis reported fewer productive-TCR N-insertions in an Asian-associated ancestry cluster than the cohort average.

This clone has just a few counts. Its specificity is not known. Per the germline V gene, CDR1 is MNHEY and CDR2 is SVGAGI. V shed 2 bases and J 2 bases; nucleotides not matched to a gene: 4. The CDR3 has 15 residues. The PCR was carried out with 60 Vbeta primers and 13 Jbeta primers. Assay used: immunoSEQ multiplex PCR; TCRdb lists only in-frame clones, some missing. The sample carries about 32,000 clones, around 83% recorded once. The sample taken for sequencing was PBMCs. The chain carries TRBV6-5 and TRBJ2-7; 9 bases fit TRBD1. The origin of this receptor is a woman aged 18-30 years in good health and CMV-seronegative. The CDR3 nucleotides read TGTGCCAGCAGTTACGTCGGGACAGGGACCTACGAGCAGTACTTC. As protein: CASSYVGTGTYEQYF.